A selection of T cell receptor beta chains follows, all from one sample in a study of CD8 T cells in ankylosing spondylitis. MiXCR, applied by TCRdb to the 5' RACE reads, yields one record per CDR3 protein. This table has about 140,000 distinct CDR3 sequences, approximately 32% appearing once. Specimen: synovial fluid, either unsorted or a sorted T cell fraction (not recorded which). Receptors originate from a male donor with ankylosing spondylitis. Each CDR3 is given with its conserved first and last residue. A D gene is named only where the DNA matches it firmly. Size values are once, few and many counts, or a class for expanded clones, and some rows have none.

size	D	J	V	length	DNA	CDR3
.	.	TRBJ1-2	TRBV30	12	TGTGCCTGGTCATTTGGGGTATATGGCTACACCTTC	CAWSFGVYGYTF
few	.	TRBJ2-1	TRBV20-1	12	TGCAGTTCCCGGGGAGGATACAATGAGCAGTTCTTC	CSSRGGYNEQFF
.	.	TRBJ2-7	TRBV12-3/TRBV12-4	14	TGTGCCAGCTCCCGGTTTGAGGGAGCCTACGAGCAGTACTTC	CASSRFEGAYEQYF
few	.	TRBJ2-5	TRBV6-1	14	TGTGCCAGCAGGCCAAGGACAATCCAAGAGACCCAGTACTTC	CASRPRTIQETQYF
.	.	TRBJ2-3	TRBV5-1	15	TGCGCCACCAAGCAGGAGACGGCTAGCACAGATACGCAGTATTTT	CATKQETASTDTQYF
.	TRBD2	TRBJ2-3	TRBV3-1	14	TGTGCCAGCAGCCCAGCGGGGGGGACAGATACGCAGTATTTT	CASSPAGGTDTQYF
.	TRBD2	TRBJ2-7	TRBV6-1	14	TGTGCCAGCAGTAAGCGGGAGTCCTCCTACGAGCAGTACTTC	CASSKRESSYEQYF
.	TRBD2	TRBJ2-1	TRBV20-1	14	TGCAGTGCCTGCCGAGCGGGAGGGGTCGGTGAGCAGTTCTTC	CSACRAGGVGEQFF
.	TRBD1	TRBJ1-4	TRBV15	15	TGTGCCACCAGCAGAGGCGGGACAGGGCACGAAAAACTGTTTTTT	CATSRGGTGHEKLFF
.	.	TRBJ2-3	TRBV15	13	TGTGCCACCAGCAGTCAGTCCACAGATACGCAGTATTTT	CATSSQSTDTQYF
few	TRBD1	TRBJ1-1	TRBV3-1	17	TGTGCCAGCAGCCAAGAGAGGGGACAGGGGCGTAACACTGAAGCTTTCTTT	CASSQERGQGRNTEAFF
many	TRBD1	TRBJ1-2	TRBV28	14	TGTGCCACCTATTTGACAGGGACAAACTATGGCTACACCTTC	CATYLTGTNYGYTF
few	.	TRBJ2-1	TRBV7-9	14	TGTGCCAGCAGCTTAGAGACCCCCGGCGGTGAGCAGTTCTTC	CASSLETPGGEQFF
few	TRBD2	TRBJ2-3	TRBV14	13	TGTGCCAGCAGCCGCGGGGGGCCAGATACGCAGTATTTT	CASSRGGPDTQYF
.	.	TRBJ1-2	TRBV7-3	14	TGTGCCAGCAGCTCCACAGGTGCTGACTATGGCTACACCTTC	CASSSTGADYGYTF
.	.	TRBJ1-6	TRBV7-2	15	TGTGCCAGCAGAAAACAGGGTATTGGTAATTCACCCCTCCACTTT	CASRKQGIGNSPLHF
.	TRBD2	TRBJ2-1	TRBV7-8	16	TGTGCCAGCAGCTTCCTGACTAGCGGGGTCTACAATGAGCAGTTCTTC	CASSFLTSGVYNEQFF
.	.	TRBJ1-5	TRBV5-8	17	TGTGCCAGCAGCTTGGTCGGTCGGGGGAGAGGCAATCAGCCCCAGCATTTT	CASSLVGRGRGNQPQHF
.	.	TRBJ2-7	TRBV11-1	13	TGTGCCAGCAGCTTTTCGACAGAGTACGAGCAGTACTTC	CASSFSTEYEQYF
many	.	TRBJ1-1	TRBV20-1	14	TGCAGTGCTAGAGACAGGGGAGTTATTAGTCTAGCTTTCTTT	CSARDRGVISLAFF
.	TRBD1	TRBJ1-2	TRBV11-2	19	TGTGCCAGCAGCCCCCAAGGGGGTATGGGGACAGGGGATCACTATGGCTACACCTTC	CASSPQGGMGTGDHYGYTF
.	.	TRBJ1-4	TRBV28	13	TGTGCCAGCAGAGCGGGCCCGAATGAAAAACTGTTTTTT	CASRAGPNEKLFF
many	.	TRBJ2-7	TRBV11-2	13	TGTGCCAGCAGCCTACGTAGCAGCGACGAGCAGTACTTC	CASSLRSSDEQYF
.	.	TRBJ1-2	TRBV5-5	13	TGTGCCAGCAGCTTGGCGAGGGACTATGGCTACACCTTC	CASSLARDYGYTF
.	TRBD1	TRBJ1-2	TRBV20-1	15	TGCAGTGCTAGAGACTCCGGGACAGGGTTCTATGGCTACACCTTC	CSARDSGTGFYGYTF
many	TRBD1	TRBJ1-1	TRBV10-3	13	TGTGCCATCAGTGTTGGGACAGGGACTGAAGCTTTCTTT	CAISVGTGTEAFF
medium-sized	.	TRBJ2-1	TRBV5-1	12	TGCGCCAGCAGCCTAATACAGGGAGGGGAGTTCTTC	CASSLIQGGEFF